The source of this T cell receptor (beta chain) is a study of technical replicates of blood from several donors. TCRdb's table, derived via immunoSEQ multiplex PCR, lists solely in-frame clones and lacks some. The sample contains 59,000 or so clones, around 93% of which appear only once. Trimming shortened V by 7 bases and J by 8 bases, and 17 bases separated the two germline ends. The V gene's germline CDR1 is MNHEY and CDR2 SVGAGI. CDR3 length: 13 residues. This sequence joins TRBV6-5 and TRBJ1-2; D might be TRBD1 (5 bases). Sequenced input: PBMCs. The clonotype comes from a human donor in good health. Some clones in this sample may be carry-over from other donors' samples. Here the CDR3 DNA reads TGTGCCAGCACAAGGCGCAGGGCAAGAGGCTACACCTTC. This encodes CASTRRRARGYTF.